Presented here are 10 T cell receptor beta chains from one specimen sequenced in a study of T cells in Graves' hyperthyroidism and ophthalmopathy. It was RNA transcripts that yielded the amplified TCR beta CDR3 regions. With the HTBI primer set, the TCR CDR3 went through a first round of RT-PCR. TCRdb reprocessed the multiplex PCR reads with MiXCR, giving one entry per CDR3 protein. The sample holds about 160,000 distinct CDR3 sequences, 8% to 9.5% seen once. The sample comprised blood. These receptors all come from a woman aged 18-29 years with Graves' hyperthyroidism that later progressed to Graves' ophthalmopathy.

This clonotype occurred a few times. The CDR3 sequence is CASSPLQGVGTEAFF. CDR3 in DNA: TGTGCCAGCAGCCCCCTGCAGGGGGTAGGTACTGAAGCTTTCTTT. The chain employs TRBV4-2 and TRBJ1-1, with TRBD1 identical over 7 bases. Trimming removed 4 bases from V and 5 bases from J; junction bases left unmatched: 10. CDR1 and CDR2 from the germline V gene are LGHNA and YNFKEQ. The CDR3 is made up of 15 amino acids.

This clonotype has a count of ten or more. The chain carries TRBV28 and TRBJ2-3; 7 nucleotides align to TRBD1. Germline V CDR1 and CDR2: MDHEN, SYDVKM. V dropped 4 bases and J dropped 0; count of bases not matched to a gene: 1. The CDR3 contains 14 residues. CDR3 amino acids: CASSSGGSTDTQYF. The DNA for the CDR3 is TGTGCCAGCAGTTCAGGGGGAAGCACAGATACGCAGTATTTT. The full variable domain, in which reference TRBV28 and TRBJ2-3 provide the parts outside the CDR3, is DVKVTQSSRYLVKRTGEKVFLECVQDMDHENMFWYRQDPGLGLRLIYFSYDVKMKEKGDIPEGYSVSREKKERFSLILESASTNQTSMYLCASSSGGSTDTQYFGPGTRLTVL.

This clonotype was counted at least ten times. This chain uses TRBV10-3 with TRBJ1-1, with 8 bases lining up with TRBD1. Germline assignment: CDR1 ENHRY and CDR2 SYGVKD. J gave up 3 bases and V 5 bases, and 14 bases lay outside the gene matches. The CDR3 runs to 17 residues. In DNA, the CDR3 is TGTGCCATCAGTAAGGAGGGGCTTCACAGGGGGTACACTGAAGCTTTCTTT. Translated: CAISKEGLHRGYTEAFF.

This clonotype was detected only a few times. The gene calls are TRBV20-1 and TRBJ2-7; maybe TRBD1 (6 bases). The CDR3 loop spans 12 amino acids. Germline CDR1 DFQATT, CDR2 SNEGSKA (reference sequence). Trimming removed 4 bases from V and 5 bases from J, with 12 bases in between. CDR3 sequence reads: CSAIWTANEQYF. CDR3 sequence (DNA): TGCAGTGCTATTTGGACAGCCAACGAGCAGTACTTC.

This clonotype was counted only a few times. CDR3 sequence (DNA): TGTGCCAGCAGTGAATTGGGGACTAGCGGGAGGGCCTCGACAGATGAGCAGTTCTTC. Protein sequence: CASSELGTSGRASTDEQFF. This chain links TRBV25-1 with TRBJ2-1; 16 bases are a match to TRBD2. Germline V gene lookup returns CDR1 MGHDK and CDR2 SYGVNS. Trimming cost V 1 base and J 8 bases; bases outside gene matches: 11. The CDR3 spans 19 residues. Based on the CDR3 plus reference TRBV25-1 and TRBJ2-1, the full variable domain is EADIYQTPRYLVIGTGKKITLECSQTMGHDKMYWYQQDPGMELHLIHYSYGVNSTEKGDLSSESTVSRIRTEHFPLTLESARPSHTSQYLCASSELGTSGRASTDEQFFGPGTRLTVL.

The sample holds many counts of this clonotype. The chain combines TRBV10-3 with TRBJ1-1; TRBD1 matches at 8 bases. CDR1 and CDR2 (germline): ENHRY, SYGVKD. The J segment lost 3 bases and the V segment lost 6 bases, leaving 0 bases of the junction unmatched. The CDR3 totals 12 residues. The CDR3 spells CAIRDRDTEAFF. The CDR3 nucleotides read TGTGCCATCAGGGACAGGGACACTGAAGCTTTCTTT.

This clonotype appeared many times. Here the CDR3 DNA reads TGCAGTGCTCCGGCGGGGGAGACTGAAGCTTTCTTT. This gives the protein CSAPAGETEAFF. V usage is TRBV20-1 and J usage is TRBJ1-1; D may be TRBD1 (5 bases). Per the germline V gene, CDR1 is DFQATT and CDR2 is SNEGSKA (reference sequence). The ends were cut back, 5 bases at V and 5 bases at J, with 12 bases in the middle. The CDR3 runs to 12 residues.

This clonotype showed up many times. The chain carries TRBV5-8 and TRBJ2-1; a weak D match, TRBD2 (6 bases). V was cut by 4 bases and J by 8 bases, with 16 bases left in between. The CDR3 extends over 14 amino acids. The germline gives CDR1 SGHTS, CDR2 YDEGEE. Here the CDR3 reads CASSLRAGRDEQFF. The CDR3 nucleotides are TGTGCCAGCAGCCTAAGAGCGGGCCGGGATGAGCAGTTCTTC.

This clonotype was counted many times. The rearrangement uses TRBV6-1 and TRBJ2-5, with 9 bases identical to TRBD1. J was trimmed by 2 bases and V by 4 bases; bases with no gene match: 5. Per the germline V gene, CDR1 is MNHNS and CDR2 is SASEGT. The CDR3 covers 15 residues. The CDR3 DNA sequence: TGTGCCAGCAGTGTAGAAGACAGGGGGCAAGAGACCCAGTACTTC. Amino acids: CASSVEDRGQETQYF.

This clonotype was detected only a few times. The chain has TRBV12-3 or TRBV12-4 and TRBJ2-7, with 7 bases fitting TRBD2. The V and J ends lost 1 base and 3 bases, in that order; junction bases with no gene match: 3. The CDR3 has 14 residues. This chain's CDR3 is CASSLGASGYEQYF. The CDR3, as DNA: TGTGCCAGCAGTTTAGGGGCTAGCGGCTACGAGCAGTACTTC.